This T cell receptor (beta chain) was recovered during a study of CD8+ T cells in alopecia areata. Study information: It was oral tofacitinib, at 5 to 10 mg twice daily, that treated patients received. Tofacitinib therapy took 6 to 18 months; 6 months off drug came after.

Specimens obtained from alopecia areata patients comprised lesional scalp punch biopsies and peripheral blood. Isolated RNA was reverse transcribed into cDNA used as the sequencing template. Produced via immunoSEQ multiplex PCR; TCRdb's table is partial and in-frame only. The table has about 190,000 clones, about 63% seen once. In the case of this clone: The antigen is not known.

V gave up 2 bases and J gave up 2 bases, with 10 bases separating them. In germline, CDR1 is SGHTA, CDR2 FQGNSA. This CDR3 contains 15 residues. Study-level findings and limits: Affected lesional scalp, above all in alopecia totalis/universalis, was more clonal than normal scalp.

The sequence derives from a human donor with alopecia areata. Sequenced material: CD4+ T cells sorted from blood, taken at week 0. The V call is TRBV7-2, the J call TRBJ2-1; D uncertain. CDR3 sequence: CASSLYQGTYNEQFF. The CDR3 coding sequence is TGTGCCAGCAGCTTATATCAAGGGACCTACAATGAGCAGTTCTTC. The entire variable domain, with the rest obtained from reference TRBV7-2 and TRBJ2-1, is as follows: GAGVSQSPSNKVTEKGKDVELRCDPISGHTALYWYRQSLGQGLEFLIYFQGNSAPDKSGLPSDRFSAERTGGSVSTLTIQRTQQEDSAVYLCASSLYQGTYNEQFFGPGTRLTVL.